This TCR beta chain was sequenced in a study of T cell repertoires in cytomegalovirus infection. Study details: Based on public TCR beta signatures, there were indications of CMV infection and of a matching HLA type.

This clonotype appeared many times. The antigen is undetermined. Study results and limitations: CMV-specific HLA-C-restricted TCR beta clonotypes dominated the ex vivo response. Carriage of CMV together with the relevant HLA was identifiable through cumulative public TCR beta family frequency.

TCRdb fed the reads into MiXCR, producing one record per CDR3 protein. The sample records over 300,000 distinct CDR3 sequences, about a sixth being singletons. Trimming removed 1 base from V and 3 bases from J, with 16 bases in between. This CDR3 contains 16 residues. Germline-derived CDR1 and CDR2 are SGHVS and FQNEAQ. The specimen sequenced was PBMCs. This receptor was obtained from a human donor in good health (CMV status not recorded). Some clones in this sample may be carry-over from other donors' samples. J is TRBJ2-7 and V is TRBV7-8, with D possibly matching TRBD2 (6 bases). The CDR3 nucleotides are TGTGCCAGCAGCTTAGGCCTTGGCGGGGAAGGCTACGAGCAGTACTTC. Its translation: CASSLGLGGEGYEQYF.